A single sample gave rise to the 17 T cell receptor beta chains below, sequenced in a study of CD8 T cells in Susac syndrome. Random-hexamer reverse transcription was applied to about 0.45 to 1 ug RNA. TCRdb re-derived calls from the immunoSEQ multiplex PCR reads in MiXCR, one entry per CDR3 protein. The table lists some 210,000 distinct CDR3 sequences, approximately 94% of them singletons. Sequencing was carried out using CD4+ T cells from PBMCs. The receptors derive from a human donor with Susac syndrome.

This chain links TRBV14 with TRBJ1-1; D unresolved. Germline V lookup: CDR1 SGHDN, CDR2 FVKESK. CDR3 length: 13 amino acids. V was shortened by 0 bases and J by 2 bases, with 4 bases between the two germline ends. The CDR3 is CASSQDYNTEAFF. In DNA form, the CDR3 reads TGTGCCAGCAGCCAAGACTATAACACTGAAGCTTTCTTT.

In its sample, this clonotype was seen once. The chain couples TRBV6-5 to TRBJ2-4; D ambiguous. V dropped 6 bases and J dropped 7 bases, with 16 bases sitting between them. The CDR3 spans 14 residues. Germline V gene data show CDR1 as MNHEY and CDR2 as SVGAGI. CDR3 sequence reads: CASRRGRQSNIQYF. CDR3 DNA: TGTGCCAGCAGACGAGGTAGACAAAGCAACATTCAGTACTTC.

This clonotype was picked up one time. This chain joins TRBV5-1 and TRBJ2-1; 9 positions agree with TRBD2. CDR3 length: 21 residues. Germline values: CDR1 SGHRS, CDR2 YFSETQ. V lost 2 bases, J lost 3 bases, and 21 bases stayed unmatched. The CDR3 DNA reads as TGCGCCAGCAGCTTAAAATCCCAGACTAGCGGAGACCTTCTTTTCTACAATGAGCAGTTCTTC. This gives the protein CASSLKSQTSGDLLFYNEQFF.

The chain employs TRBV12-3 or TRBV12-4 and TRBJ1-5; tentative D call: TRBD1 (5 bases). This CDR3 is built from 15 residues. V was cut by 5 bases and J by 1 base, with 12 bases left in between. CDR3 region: CASSLAGGSNQPQHF. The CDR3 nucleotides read TGTGCCAGCAGTCTGGCCGGGGGGAGCAATCAGCCCCAGCATTTT.

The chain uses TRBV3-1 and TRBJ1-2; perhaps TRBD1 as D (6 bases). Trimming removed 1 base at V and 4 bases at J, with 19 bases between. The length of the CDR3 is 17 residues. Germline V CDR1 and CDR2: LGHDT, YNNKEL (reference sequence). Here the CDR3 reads CASSQVPTGRYPYGYTF. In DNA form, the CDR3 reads TGTGCCAGCAGCCAAGTCCCAACAGGGAGATACCCCTATGGCTACACCTTC.

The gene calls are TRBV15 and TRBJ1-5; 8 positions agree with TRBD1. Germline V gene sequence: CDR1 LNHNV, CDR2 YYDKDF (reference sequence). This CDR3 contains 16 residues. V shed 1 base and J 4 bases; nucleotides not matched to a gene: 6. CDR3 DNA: TGTGCCACCAGCAGAGGACGGACAGGGAAAAATCAGCCCCAGCATTTT. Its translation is CATSRGRTGKNQPQHF.

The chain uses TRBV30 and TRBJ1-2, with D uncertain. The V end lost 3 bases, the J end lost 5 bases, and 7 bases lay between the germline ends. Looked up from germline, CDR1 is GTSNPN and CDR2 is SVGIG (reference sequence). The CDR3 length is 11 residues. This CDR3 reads CAWSGDYGYTF. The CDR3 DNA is TGTGCCTGGAGCGGAGATTATGGCTACACCTTC.

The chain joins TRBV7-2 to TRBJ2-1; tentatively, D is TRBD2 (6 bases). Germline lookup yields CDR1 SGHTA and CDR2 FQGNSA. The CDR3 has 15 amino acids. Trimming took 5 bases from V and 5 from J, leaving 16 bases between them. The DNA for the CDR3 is TGTGCCAGCAGCCAAGATAGCGGCGCCCACAATGAGCAGTTCTTC. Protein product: CASSQDSGAHNEQFF.

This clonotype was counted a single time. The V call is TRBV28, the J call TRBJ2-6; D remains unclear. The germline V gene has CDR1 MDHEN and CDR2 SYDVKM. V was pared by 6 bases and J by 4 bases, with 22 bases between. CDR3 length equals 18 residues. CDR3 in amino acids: CASSRPGPSTFGANVLTF. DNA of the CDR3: TGTGCCAGCAGCCGCCCCGGGCCCTCGACGTTCGGGGCCAACGTCCTGACTTTC.

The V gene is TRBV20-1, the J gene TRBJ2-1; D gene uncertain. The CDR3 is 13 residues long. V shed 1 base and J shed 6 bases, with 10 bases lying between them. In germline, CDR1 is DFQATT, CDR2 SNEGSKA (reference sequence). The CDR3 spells CSARGHHSNEQFF. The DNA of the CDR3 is TGCAGTGCTAGAGGACACCATTCCAATGAGCAGTTCTTC.

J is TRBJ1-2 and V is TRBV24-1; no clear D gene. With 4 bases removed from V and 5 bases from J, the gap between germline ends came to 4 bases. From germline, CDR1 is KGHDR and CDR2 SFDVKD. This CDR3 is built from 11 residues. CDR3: CATSDGYGYTF. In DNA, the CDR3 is TGTGCCACCAGTGACGGATATGGCTACACCTTC.

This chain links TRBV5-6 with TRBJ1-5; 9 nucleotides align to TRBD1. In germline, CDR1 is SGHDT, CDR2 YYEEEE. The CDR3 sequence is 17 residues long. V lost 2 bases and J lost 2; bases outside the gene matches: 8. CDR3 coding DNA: TGTGCCAGCAGCTTTACCGGGGGACAGGGACGCAATCAGCCCCAGCATTTT. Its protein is CASSFTGGQGRNQPQHF.

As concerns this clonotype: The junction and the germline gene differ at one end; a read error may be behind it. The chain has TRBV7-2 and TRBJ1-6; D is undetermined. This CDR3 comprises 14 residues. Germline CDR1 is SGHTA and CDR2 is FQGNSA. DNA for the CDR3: TGTGCCAGCAGATTAGACACGAGAGCATCACCCCTCCACTTT. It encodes CASRLDTRASPLHF.

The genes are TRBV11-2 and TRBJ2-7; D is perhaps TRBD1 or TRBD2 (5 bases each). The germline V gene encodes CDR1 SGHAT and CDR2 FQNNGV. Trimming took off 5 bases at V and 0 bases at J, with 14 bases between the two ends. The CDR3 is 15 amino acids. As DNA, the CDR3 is TGTGCCAGCAGCCATGAACTAGGGGTCTCCTACGAGCAGTACTTC. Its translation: CASSHELGVSYEQYF.

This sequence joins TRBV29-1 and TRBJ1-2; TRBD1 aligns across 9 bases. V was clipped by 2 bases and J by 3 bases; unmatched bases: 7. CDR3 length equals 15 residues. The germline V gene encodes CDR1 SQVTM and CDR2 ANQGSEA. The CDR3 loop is CSVEHSRDRDYGYTF. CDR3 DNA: TGCAGCGTTGAACATTCCCGGGACAGGGACTATGGCTACACCTTC.

CDR3 sequence (DNA): TGCAGTGCGGTAACCGGGACTGTCTATGGCTACACCTTC. It translates to CSAVTGTVYGYTF. The genes are TRBV20-1 and TRBJ1-2; D may be TRBD1 (5 bases). This CDR3 comprises 13 residues. Germline assignment: CDR1 DFQATT and CDR2 SNEGSKA (reference sequence). The V gene lost 6 bases and the J gene lost 4 bases, with 15 bases spanning the gap.

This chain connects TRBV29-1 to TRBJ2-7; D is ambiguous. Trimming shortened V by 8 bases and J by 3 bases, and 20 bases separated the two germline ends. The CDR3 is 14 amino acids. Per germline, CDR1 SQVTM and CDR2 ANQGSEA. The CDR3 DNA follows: TGCAGCACAGAGGTGGACGCCGGAAACTACGAGCAGTACTTC. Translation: CSTEVDAGNYEQYF.